The TCR beta chain described here comes from a study of T cell responses to AZD1222 COVID-19 vaccine. Study-level background: Second-dose schedules of about 4 or about 12 weeks were combined.

Findings of the study overall: Regions 160-218 and 743-854 dominated among vaccine-associated CD4 TCRs spanning spike. Clonal diversity may have been underestimated in mostly white British donors.

Data came from immunoSEQ multiplex PCR; TCRdb stores just in-frame clones and leaves some out. The table lists around 83,000 clones, 70% to 90% of them singletons, with 15% to 20% in the top ten. Note on this clone: Its target is not known.

In germline, CDR1 is SGHTA, CDR2 FQGNSA. V was trimmed by 3 bases and J by 5 bases, leaving 13 bases between them. CDR3 length: 14 residues. This sequence was found in an adult in good health. The gene calls are TRBV7-2 and TRBJ1-1; D call uncertain. Sequencing used peripheral blood, obtained on day 0 of AZD1222 vaccination. The CDR3 coding sequence is TGTGCCAGCAGCTTGATCCTATGGAGAACTGAAGCTTTCTTT. It specifies CASSLILWRTEAFF.